These 7 T cell receptor beta chains were sequenced from one sample in a study of T cell changes during pregnancy in multiple sclerosis. The data were produced by immunoSEQ multiplex PCR, yet TCRdb's version contains in-frame clones alone and is incomplete. The table shows 65,000 to 90,000 clones, with 92% occurring only once. The sample was peripheral blood, taken in the second trimester of pregnancy. These receptors were obtained from a female donor with multiple sclerosis, enrolled in a pregnancy study.

The chain has TRBV13 and TRBJ2-3; 8 positions match TRBD2. CDR1 is PRHDT, CDR2 FYEKMQ, per germline (reference sequence). CDR3 length equals 17 residues. The junction had 11 bases not matched to a gene; V was cut back by 4 bases and J by 2 bases. CDR3 residues: CASSSAPGTSDTDTQYF. CDR3 sequence (DNA): TGTGCCAGCAGCTCCGCTCCCGGGACTAGTGACACAGATACGCAGTATTTT.

The J gene is TRBJ2-1, the V gene TRBV7-8; a weak D match, TRBD2 (5 bases). Germline V lookup: CDR1 SGHVS, CDR2 FQNEAQ. V dropped 5 bases and J dropped 0 bases, with 11 bases sitting between them. This CDR3 is built from 15 residues. Written as DNA, the CDR3 is TGTGCCAGCAGCGCTAGCAGCAGCTCCTACAATGAGCAGTTCTTC. Its protein is CASSASSSSYNEQFF.

By share, this clone ranks as medium-sized (0.01 to 0.1%). The chain joins TRBV28 to TRBJ1-1; the D gene is possibly TRBD1 (5 bases). Trimming stripped 1 base from V and 10 bases from J, with 19 bases between. The CDR3 is 15 residues long. Germline V CDR1 and CDR2: MDHEN, SYDVKM. CDR3 amino acids: CASSLYNPSVGGAFF. CDR3 in DNA: TGTGCCAGCAGTTTATACAATCCATCTGTCGGGGGAGCTTTCTTT.

The rearrangement uses TRBV7-9 and TRBJ2-1, with D possibly being TRBD2 (5 bases). Trimming removed 5 bases at V and 9 bases at J, with 14 bases between. This CDR3 is built from 13 residues. The germline V gene encodes CDR1 SEHNR and CDR2 FQNEAQ (reference sequence). The CDR3 DNA follows: TGTGCCAGCAGCCTAGACGGGGTCGGTGAGCAGTTCTTC. Translation gives CASSLDGVGEQFF.

The chain recombines TRBV19 with TRBJ2-7; TRBD1 agrees at 9 bases. Germline CDR1 and CDR2: LNHDA and SQIVND (reference sequence). V was clipped by 6 bases and J by 2 bases; unmatched bases: 5. The CDR3 covers 14 residues. The CDR3 sequence is CASSYDRGAYEQYF. The CDR3 coding sequence is TGTGCCAGTAGCTATGACAGGGGGGCCTACGAGCAGTACTTC.

V gene TRBV5-1 combines with J gene TRBJ2-1; TRBD1 is a possible D gene (5 bases). CDR1 is SGHRS and CDR2 is YFSETQ in the germline V gene. This CDR3 region has 13 residues. Trimming removed 6 bases from V and 7 bases from J, with 14 bases in between. The CDR3, as DNA: TGCGCCAGCACCAAGGGGTTACCTAATGAGCAGTTCTTC. This encodes CASTKGLPNEQFF.

The chain recombines TRBV5-1 with TRBJ2-7; maybe TRBD2 (5 bases). Deletions cut 2 bases from V and 3 bases from J, with 9 bases between. The CDR3 loop spans 13 amino acids. CDR1 is SGHRS and CDR2 is YFSETQ in the germline V gene. CDR3: CASSLERDYEQYF. The CDR3 region has the DNA TGCGCCAGCAGCTTAGAACGGGACTACGAGCAGTACTTC.